The 21 T cell receptor delta chains below were found in one sample sequenced in a study of gamma-delta T cells after stem cell transplantation. TCRdb repeated clone calling on the RT-PCR reads with CATT. The sample lists more than 1,500 delta-chain clones; about 2% were seen once. Sequenced material: gamma-delta T cells. The source of these receptors is a human donor. It is not recorded whose cells these are; they may come from a transplant donor.

On this clone: A far larger clone is only one base removed, so a read error is likely. The same CDR3 also results from other DNA sequences found in this sample. V usage is TRDV2 and J usage is TRDJ1; 9 bases map to TRDD2. The CDR3 sequence is 19 residues long. V lost 0 bases to trimming and J lost 4 bases; unmatched junction nucleotides: 17. From germline, CDR1 is GEAIGNYY and CDR2 EKD. CDR3 sequence (DNA): TGTGCCTGTGACACCCACCTTCCTACGATCCGTGGGGACTACGATAAACTCATCTTT. Translating it yields CACDTHLPTIRGDYDKLIF.

The table lists this clone with a few counts. The TCRdb protein comes from a much larger clone and disagrees with this DNA's translation at residue 5, likely due to a read error; the protein given here is derived from the DNA. Other DNA sequences in this specimen translate into the identical CDR3. The chain employs TRDV2 and TRDJ1, with D possibly TRDD3 on 6 matching bases. CDR1 is GEAIGNYY and CDR2 is EKD in the germline V gene. This CDR3 comprises 16 residues. The CDR3 coding sequence is TGTGCCTGTGACCCACTGGGTACAAGTTACACCGATAAACTCATCTTC. Its protein is CACDPLGTSYTDKLIF.

This clone has only a few counts. This DNA translates differently at residue 10 from the TCRdb protein, which is that of a much larger clone; a read error is likely, and the protein shown is the DNA's own translation. The chain carries TRDV2 and TRDJ1; the match to TRDD3 covers 9 bases. CDR1 and CDR2 (germline): GEAIGNYY, EKD. This CDR3 region has 19 residues. V shed 0 bases, J shed 3 bases, and the junction held 16 bases outside the gene matches. Here the CDR3 DNA reads TGTGCCTGTGACACCCTTACTATGCGTGGGGGGGATACTTCCGATAAACTCATCTTT. It codes for CACDTLTMRGGDTSDKLIF.

This clone showed up just a few times. The protein given by TCRdb reflects a much larger clone and differs at residue 4 from this DNA's translation, likely from a read error; the protein shown is the DNA's translation. V usage is TRDV2 and J usage is TRDJ1; 11 bases map to TRDD3. Germline values: CDR1 GEAIGNYY, CDR2 EKD. The length of the CDR3 is 18 residues. The CDR3 here is CACGTVSGGYFSTDKLIF. DNA for the CDR3: TGTGCCTGTGGCACCGTATCTGGGGGATACTTCTCCACCGATAAACTCATCTTT.

This clone was counted only a few times. The protein held in TCRdb is that of a much larger clone and does not match this DNA's translation at residue 5, likely because of a read error; the protein shown is translated from the DNA. CDR3 nucleotide sequence: TGTGCCTGTGACTCCGTACTGGGGGATACAAGCTCCTGGGACACCCGACAGATGTTTTTC. It codes for CACDSVLGDTSSWDTRQMFF. V and J are TRDV2 and TRDJ3; 12 bases are shared with TRDD3. In germline, CDR1 is GEAIGNYY, CDR2 EKD. J was trimmed by 0 bases and V by 3 bases; bases with no gene match: 8. This CDR3 region has 20 residues.

This clone was recorded many times. A far larger clone is one nucleotide away, so this likely arose from a read error. J is TRDJ1 and V is TRDV2; maybe TRDD3 (6 bases). The CDR3 length is 16 residues. CDR1 is GEAIGNYY and CDR2 is EKD in the germline V gene. With 3 bases removed from V and 7 bases from J, the gap between germline ends came to 23 bases. The CDR3 nucleotides read TGTGCCTGTGACCTCGTGGGTAGGCGGGGGAACGGTAAACTCATCTTT. This encodes CACDLVGRRGNGKLIF.

This clone came up a few times. TCRdb's protein for this DNA is that of a much larger clone and differs from the translation at residue 11, likely a read error; the protein shown is the DNA translation. The J gene is TRDJ1, the V gene TRDV2, with 9 nucleotides matching TRDD3. Germline V gene data show CDR1 as GEAIGNYY and CDR2 as EKD. The CDR3 has 18 residues. Unmatched junction bases numbered 11, after V lost 1 base and J lost 0 bases. CDR3 DNA sequence: TGTGCCTGTGACACTGTCTATACTGGGGGAGGTTACACCGATAAACTCATCTTT. As protein: CACDTVYTGGGYTDKLIF.

This clone has a handful of counts. The likely explanation is a read error, given a far larger clone one base away. The sample contains more than one DNA sequence encoding this CDR3. This chain uses TRDV2 with TRDJ1; 9 positions match TRDD3. This CDR3 contains 19 residues. Per the germline V gene, CDR1 is GEAIGNYY and CDR2 is EKD. J was trimmed by 5 bases and V by 0 bases; bases with no gene match: 18. The CDR3 DNA sequence: TGTGCCTGTGACACCGTCGGTCTGGGGGATGCACTTGGCACTGATAAACTCATCTTT. Its translation is CACDTVGLGDALGTDKLIF.

Remarks on this clone: The mismatch at residue 6 between this DNA's translation and the TCRdb protein of a much larger clone likely reflects a read error; the protein shown is translated from the DNA. This chain links TRDV2 with TRDJ1, with D possibly matching TRDD3 (6 bases). The CDR3 is made up of 17 amino acids. From germline, CDR1 is GEAIGNYY and CDR2 EKD. V dropped 0 bases and J dropped 0 bases, with 16 bases sitting between them. The CDR3 region is CACDTAGGGPYTDKLIF. CDR3 nucleotides: TGTGCCTGTGACACCGCAGGTGGGGGTCCCTACACCGATAAACTCATCTTT.

This clone was counted only a few times. The protein given by TCRdb reflects a much larger clone and differs at residue 4 from this DNA's translation, likely from a read error; the protein shown is the DNA's translation. This chain links TRDV2 with TRDJ1; TRDD3 matches at 8 bases. The CDR3 is 17 residues long. CDR1 is GEAIGNYY, CDR2 EKD, per germline. CDR3 in amino acids: CACNTVRGISYTDKLIF. The CDR3, as DNA: TGTGCCTGTAACACCGTCCGGGGGATATCGTACACCGATAAACTCATCTTT.

As to this clone: This DNA translates differently at residue 22 from the TCRdb protein, which is that of a much larger clone; a read error is likely, and the protein shown is the DNA's own translation. This chain uses TRDV2 with TRDJ1; TRDD3 aligns across 11 bases. CDR3 length equals 25 residues. Germline V gives CDR1 GEAIGNYY, CDR2 EKD. Written as DNA, the CDR3 is TGTGCCTGTTCCAACCTCCCCCTCTCGACCCCGCCCGTACTGGGGGATATGGGGGACACCGATCAACTCATCTTT. Encoded protein: CACSNLPLSTPPVLGDMGDTDQLIF.

This clone came up a few times. TCRdb attributes to this sequence the protein of a much larger clone, which differs from the DNA translation at residue 13; a read error is likely, and the protein displayed is translated from the DNA. The chain joins TRDV2 to TRDJ1; 9 bases are a match to TRDD3. This CDR3 comprises 15 residues. Germline V lookup: CDR1 GEAIGNYY, CDR2 EKD. CDR3 sequence reads: CACDTIGDTPDKPIF. CDR3 DNA: TGTGCCTGTGACACCATAGGGGATACGCCCGATAAACCCATCTTT.

This clone was counted only a few times. Since a far larger clone is one base different, this is likely a read error. Within the sample, other DNA sequences also encode this same CDR3. The rearrangement uses TRDV2 and TRDJ1, with D unresolved. V lost 1 base and J lost 5, with 16 bases in between. CDR3 length: 15 residues. Germline lookup yields CDR1 GEAIGNYY and CDR2 EKD. The CDR3 here is CACDTVGDSSDKLIF. The CDR3 coding sequence is TGTGCCTGTGACACGGTAGGAGACTCCTCAGATAAACTCATCTTT.

This clone was counted between two and nine times. TCRdb shows a much larger clone's protein in place of this DNA's translation, and the two differ at residue 14, likely through a read error; the protein shown is translated from the DNA. This rearrangement joins TRDV2 to TRDJ1; the match to TRDD2 covers 9 bases. The CDR3 length is 19 residues. With V trimmed by 0 bases and J by 4 bases, 17 bases remained unmatched. CDR1 is GEAIGNYY, CDR2 EKD, per germline. The chain's CDR3 is CACDTHLPTIRGDHDKLIF. Here the CDR3 DNA reads TGTGCCTGTGACACCCACCTTCCTACAATCCGTGGGGACCACGATAAACTCATCTTT.

This clone was detected only a few times. This DNA's translation differs at residue 4 from TCRdb's protein, which comes from a much larger clone; a read error is likely, and the protein shown is translated from the DNA. V usage is TRDV2 and J usage is TRDJ1; TRDD2 agrees at 9 bases. This CDR3 spans 19 amino acids. Germline lookup yields CDR1 GEAIGNYY and CDR2 EKD. The CDR3 DNA sequence: TGTGCCTGTGGCACCCACCTTCCTACAATCCGTGGGGACTACGATAAACTCATCTTT. Encoded protein: CACGTHLPTIRGDYDKLIF.

This clone was counted only a few times. A far more abundant clone sits one base away, making this likely a read error. This sample also contains other DNA sequences that code for the same CDR3. The CDR3 DNA sequence: TGTGCTTGTGATCCGGTTAGAATGGGGGATACGTACACCGATAAACTCATCTTT. Translating it yields CACDPVRMGDTYTDKLIF. The chain has TRDV2 and TRDJ1; TRDD3 matches 11 bases. The CDR3 sequence is 18 residues long. Germline CDR1 GEAIGNYY, CDR2 EKD.

This clone was detected many times. A far bigger clonotype differs at one base, so this is likely a read error. CDR3 sequence (DNA): TGTGCCCGTGACACCCTGGGGGATACAAGCAGCGATAAACTCATCTTT. Residues: CARDTLGDTSSDKLIF. The genes are TRDV2 and TRDJ1; 11 bases map to TRDD3. Per germline, CDR1 GEAIGNYY and CDR2 EKD. This CDR3 contains 16 residues.

This clone counts as medium-sized (0.01 to 0.1%). The sample carries other DNA sequences with the same CDR3. V usage is TRDV2 and J usage is TRDJ1, with 12 bases that match TRDD3. Trimming removed 1 base from V and 7 bases from J; junction bases left unmatched: 6. Germline values: CDR1 GEAIGNYY, CDR2 EKD. The CDR3 loop spans 15 amino acids. In DNA, the CDR3 is TGTGCCTGTGACACTCTGGGGGATACGGAGGCTAAACTCATCTTT. Protein: CACDTLGDTEAKLIF.

Comment on this clone: TCRdb's listed protein matches a much larger clone and diverges from this DNA's translation at residue 16, likely through a read error; the protein shown comes from the DNA. This chain links TRDV2 with TRDJ1, with TRDD3 identical over 11 bases. The CDR3 runs 18 residues. Germline CDR1 reads GEAIGNYY; CDR2 reads EKD. CDR3: CACDTLGDTTLYTDKRIF. CDR3 DNA sequence: TGTGCCTGTGACACGCTGGGGGATACCACACTGTACACCGATAAACGCATCTTT.

This clone has just a few counts. The genes are TRDV1 and TRDJ1; 9 bases fit TRDD2. The junction had 36 bases not matched to a gene; V was cut back by 2 bases and J by 8 bases. Germline-derived CDR1 and CDR2 are TSWWSYY and QGS. CDR3 size: 24 residues. CDR3 DNA: TGTGCTCTTGGGGAAATTACCCTTCGAAATTCACCCGCCTTCCTACGTCCTACTGATAAAAAACTCATCTTT. This gives the protein CALGEITLRNSPAFLRPTDKKLIF.

This clone has just a few counts. TCRdb shows a much larger clone's protein in place of this DNA's translation, and the two differ at residue 9, likely through a read error; the protein shown is translated from the DNA. J is TRDJ1 and V is TRDV2, with D possibly matching TRDD3 (5 bases). Looked up from germline, CDR1 is GEAIGNYY and CDR2 is EKD. This CDR3 is 17 amino acids long. Between the trimmed V and J ends, which lost 0 bases and 6 bases, there was a span of 22 bases. CDR3 nucleotide sequence: TGTGCCTGTGACACCGTGGAACTGGTGGATAAGCCCTATAAACTCATCTTT. Translating gives CACDTVELVDKPYKLIF.